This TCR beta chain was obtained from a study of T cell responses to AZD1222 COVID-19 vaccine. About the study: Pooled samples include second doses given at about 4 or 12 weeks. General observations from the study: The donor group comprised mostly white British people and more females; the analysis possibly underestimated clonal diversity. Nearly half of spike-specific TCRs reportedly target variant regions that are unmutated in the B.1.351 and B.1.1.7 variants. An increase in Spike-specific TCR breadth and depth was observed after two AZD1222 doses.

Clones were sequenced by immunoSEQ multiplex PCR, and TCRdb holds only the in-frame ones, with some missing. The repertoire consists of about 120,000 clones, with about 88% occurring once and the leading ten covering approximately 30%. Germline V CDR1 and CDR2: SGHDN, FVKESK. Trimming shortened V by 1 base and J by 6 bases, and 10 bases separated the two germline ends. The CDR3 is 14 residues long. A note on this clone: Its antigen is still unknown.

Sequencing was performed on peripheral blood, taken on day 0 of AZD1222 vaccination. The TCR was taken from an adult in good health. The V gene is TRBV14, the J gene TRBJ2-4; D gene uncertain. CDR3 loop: CASSQGSILNIQYF. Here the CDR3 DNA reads TGTGCCAGCAGCCAAGGAAGTATTCTAAACATTCAGTACTTC.